These 27 T cell receptor beta chains share one sample of origin, sequenced in a study of blood T cell repertoires in COVID-19. Profiled with immunoSEQ multiplex PCR; TCRdb holds only in-frame clones, not every one. The sample lists over 150,000 clones, roughly four fifths occurring once. The sample taken for sequencing was peripheral blood. These receptors originate from a woman aged 60-75 years with acute or convalescent COVID-19.

The V gene is TRBV27, the J gene TRBJ1-2; tentatively, D is TRBD1 (5 bases). CDR3 length: 15 amino acids. Germline V gene lookup returns CDR1 MNHEY and CDR2 SMNVEV (reference sequence). Trimming stripped 4 bases from V and 3 bases from J, with 15 bases between. CDR3 in DNA: TGTGCCAGCAGTTCCCTCCCCGACAGACACTATGGCTACACCTTC. Translating it yields CASSSLPDRHYGYTF.

The chain carries TRBV27 and TRBJ2-7; 7 bases are shared with TRBD2. Germline CDR1 MNHEY, CDR2 SMNVEV (reference sequence). The junction had 8 bases not matched to a gene; V was cut back by 5 bases and J by 4 bases. This CDR3 is 14 amino acids long. The CDR3 DNA follows: TGTGCCAGCAGTCCGTCCGGGGGGTCTTACGAGCAGTACGTC. It yields the protein CASSPSGGSYEQYV.

The V call is TRBV9, the J call TRBJ1-2; TRBD1 matches 9 bases. The ends lost 3 bases at V and 0 bases at J; junction bases unmatched: 12. This CDR3 is built from 18 residues. Germline V gives CDR1 SGDLS, CDR2 YYNGEE. The CDR3 DNA follows: TGTGCCAGCAGCGAAGCTCCAGACAGGGGGGACCCTAACTATGGCTACACCTTC. It encodes CASSEAPDRGDPNYGYTF.

This chain uses TRBV6-2 or TRBV6-3 with TRBJ2-7; a weak D match, TRBD2 (6 bases). The CDR3 extends over 14 amino acids. Germline CDR1 is MNHEY and CDR2 is SVGEGT. The V end lost 0 bases, the J end lost 4 bases, and 10 bases lay between the germline ends. CDR3 sequence reads: CASSYSPGRYEQYF. The DNA of the CDR3 is TGTGCCAGCAGTTACTCGCCAGGGAGGTACGAGCAGTACTTC.

The genes are TRBV27 and TRBJ2-4; a weak D match, TRBD1 (6 bases). The germline V and J ends were trimmed by 4 bases and 0 bases, with 10 bases remaining between them. The CDR3 consists of 15 residues. CDR1 is MNHEY and CDR2 is SMNVEV in the germline V gene (reference sequence). Here the CDR3 reads CASSSGQLAKNIQYF. The DNA for the CDR3 is TGTGCCAGCAGTTCTGGACAGCTAGCCAAAAACATTCAGTACTTC.

V is TRBV9 and J is TRBJ1-1; perhaps TRBD1 as D (6 bases). CDR3 length equals 12 residues. Per the germline V gene, CDR1 is SGDLS and CDR2 is YYNGEE. V was cut by 7 bases and J by 6 bases, with 13 bases left in between. The CDR3 here is CASGAGGPEAFF. CDR3 DNA sequence: TGTGCCAGCGGGGCGGGGGGCCCTGAAGCTTTCTTT.

This chain joins TRBV11-2 and TRBJ1-2; 9 nucleotides line up with TRBD1. After removal of 5 bases from V and 4 bases from J, the junction contained 8 bases not matched to a gene. Looked up from germline, CDR1 is SGHAT and CDR2 is FQNNGV. The CDR3 is 15 residues long. The CDR3 nucleotides read TGTGCCAGCAGCCCCGGGACAGGGAGGGGCTATGGCTACACCTTC. Its translation is CASSPGTGRGYGYTF.

J is TRBJ1-6 and V is TRBV9; 8 bases line up with TRBD1. Germline CDR1 SGDLS, CDR2 YYNGEE. The CDR3 covers 15 residues. With 2 bases clipped from V and 10 bases from J, the junction kept 8 bases outside the gene matches. CDR3 DNA: TGTGCCAGCAGCGTCGCGGCAGGGGGCGAGTCACCCCTCCACTTT. It yields the protein CASSVAAGGESPLHF. Full variable domain (remainder filled in from reference TRBV9 and TRBJ1-6): DSGVTQTPKHLITATGQRVTLRCSPRSGDLSVYWYQQSLDQGLQFLIQYYNGEERAKGNILERFSAQQFPDLHSELNLSSLELGDSALYFCASSVAAGGESPLHFGNGTRLTVT.

CDR3: CASSPLDGTGDSPLHF. CDR3 coding DNA: TGTGCCAGCTCACCCTTAGATGGTACAGGGGATTCACCCCTCCACTTT. V is TRBV18 and J is TRBJ1-6; the match to TRBD1 covers 7 bases. Losses at the gene ends were 3 bases for V and 8 bases for J; bases not matched to a gene: 10. The CDR3 totals 16 residues. Germline CDR1 reads KGHSH; CDR2 reads LQKENI.

This sequence joins TRBV7-3 and TRBJ2-1; TRBD2 agrees at 14 bases. CDR1 SGHTA and CDR2 FQGTGA come from the germline V gene. This CDR3 has 16 residues. With V trimmed by 5 bases and J by 8 bases, 8 bases remained unmatched. In DNA form, the CDR3 reads TGTGCCAGCAGCCACCGACTAGCGGGGGGGTGGGATGAGCAGTTCTTC. It yields the protein CASSHRLAGGWDEQFF.

The rearrangement links TRBV7-9 to TRBJ2-2; unclear D gene. With 0 bases removed from V and 1 base from J, the gap between germline ends came to 9 bases. This CDR3 comprises 16 residues. Germline V lookup: CDR1 SEHNR, CDR2 FQNEAQ (reference sequence). The CDR3 protein is CASSLAIHLNTGELFF. As DNA, the CDR3 is TGTGCCAGCAGCTTAGCGATACATTTGAACACCGGGGAGCTGTTTTTT. The whole variable domain, filled in from reference TRBV7-9 and TRBJ2-2, reads DTGVSQNPRHKITKRGQNVTFRCDPISEHNRLYWYRQTLGQGPEFLTYFQNEAQLEKSRLLSDRFSAERPKGSFSTLEIQRTEQGDSAMYLCASSLAIHLNTGELFFGEGSRLTVL.

CDR3 region: CASSLVGGSRGYTF. CDR3 nucleotide sequence: TGTGCCAGCAGCTTAGTTGGAGGATCTCGCGGCTACACCTTC. This chain uses TRBV7-8 with TRBJ1-2, with D unresolved. The germline gives CDR1 SGHVS, CDR2 FQNEAQ. CDR3 length: 14 amino acids. The V gene lost 1 base and the J gene lost 8 bases, with 14 bases spanning the gap.

This clone has only one observation. The chain uses TRBV5-1 and TRBJ1-1; D may be TRBD1 (5 bases). Germline V gene data show CDR1 as SGHRS and CDR2 as YFSETQ. This CDR3 spans 17 amino acids. Trimming left V 1 base short and J 0 bases short, with 16 bases between. CDR3 coding DNA: TGCGCCAGCAGCTTGTCTGTCCCGACGGGGGTGAACACTGAAGCTTTCTTT. Translated: CASSLSVPTGVNTEAFF.

V gene TRBV5-6 combines with J gene TRBJ1-1, with D unresolved. The V end was cut by 0 bases, the J end by 1 base, with 10 bases between. Per the germline V gene, CDR1 is SGHDT and CDR2 is YYEEEE. The CDR3 is 15 amino acids. The chain's CDR3 is CASSLGRFKNTEAFF. CDR3 sequence (DNA): TGTGCCAGCAGCTTGGGCAGGTTCAAGAACACTGAAGCTTTCTTT.

V usage is TRBV4-1 and J usage is TRBJ1-1, with no clear D. The CDR3 has 15 residues. In germline, CDR1 is MGHRA, CDR2 YSYEKL. The ends were cut back, 5 bases at V and 2 bases at J, with 15 bases in the middle. The CDR3 DNA reads TGCGCCAGCAGCGCACGGGTGATATTAAACACTGAAGCTTTCTTT. Translating it yields CASSARVILNTEAFF.

This clone was recorded at least ten times. The J gene is TRBJ1-1, the V gene TRBV5-5; the D gene is possibly TRBD1 (6 bases). The CDR3 has 13 residues. CDR1 is SGHKS, CDR2 YYEKEE, per germline (reference sequence). V was clipped by 2 bases and J by 8 bases, with 13 bases between them. The CDR3 is CASSLGGAREAFF. The CDR3 nucleotides are TGTGCCAGCAGCTTAGGGGGGGCTAGAGAAGCTTTCTTT.

This clone was detected only once. The V and J genes are TRBV27 and TRBJ2-1; perhaps TRBD1 as D (6 bases). CDR1 and CDR2 (germline): MNHEY, SMNVEV (reference sequence). Trimming cost V 5 bases and J 6 bases, with 14 bases left between them. This CDR3 is built from 14 residues. The chain's CDR3 is CASSRTGSFNEQFF. In nucleotides, the CDR3 is TGTGCCAGCAGTCGAACAGGGAGCTTCAATGAGCAGTTCTTC.

The chain recombines TRBV20-1 with TRBJ1-1, with a weak D call TRBD1 (6 bases). The CDR3 sequence is 15 residues long. Germline V gives CDR1 DFQATT, CDR2 SNEGSKA (reference sequence). V lost 3 bases to trimming and J lost 1 base, with 15 bases between them. This chain's CDR3 is CSASKAGGGNTEAFF. The CDR3, as DNA: TGCAGTGCTAGTAAGGCGGGAGGGGGGAACACTGAAGCTTTCTTT.

The chain carries TRBV6-2 or TRBV6-3 and TRBJ2-5, with D uncertain. The CDR3 spans 14 residues. The germline gives CDR1 MNHEY, CDR2 SVGEGT. The V and J ends lost 2 bases and 4 bases respectively, with 11 bases between them. DNA for the CDR3: TGTGCCAGCAGTTACGTTGCGATCTCAGAGACCCAGTACTTC. Amino acid sequence: CASSYVAISETQYF.

The chain links TRBV6-5 to TRBJ1-4, with TRBD1 matching 7 bases. Germline CDR1 reads MNHEY; CDR2 reads SVGAGI. V dropped 7 bases and J dropped 8; count of bases not matched to a gene: 10. This CDR3 is built from 14 residues. CDR3 sequence (DNA): TGTGCCAGCACTCGACAGGGAGGAGGGGAAAAACTGTTTTTT. The encoded protein is CASTRQGGGEKLFF.

V gene TRBV7-9 combines with J gene TRBJ1-1, with D tentatively TRBD1 (6 bases). CDR3 size: 12 residues. The V end lost 5 bases, the J end lost 7 bases, and 11 bases lay between the germline ends. The germline V gene has CDR1 SEHNR and CDR2 FQNEAQ (reference sequence). CDR3 nucleotide sequence: TGTGCCAGCAGCATACAGGGAATTGAAGCTTTCTTT. Its protein product is CASSIQGIEAFF.

The V call is TRBV6-5, the J call TRBJ1-2, with TRBD1 matching over 9 bases. The CDR3 is 13 amino acids. Germline CDR1 MNHEY, CDR2 SVGAGI. V lost 6 bases and J lost 8; bases outside the gene matches: 7. The CDR3 loop is CASSYRGLGGYTF. CDR3 sequence (DNA): TGTGCCAGCAGCTACAGGGGGCTAGGGGGCTACACCTTC.

This clone has only a few counts. The chain carries TRBV6-2 or TRBV6-3 and TRBJ2-7; the match to TRBD2 covers 9 bases. Germline V gene sequence: CDR1 MNHEY, CDR2 SVGEGT. Unmatched junction bases numbered 12, after V lost 3 bases and J lost 0 bases. The CDR3 runs to 18 residues. CDR3 nucleotides: TGTGCCAGCAGTTATCGGGCTAGCGGGGAGCCAAGCTCCTACGAGCAGTACGTC. Translation gives CASSYRASGEPSSYEQYV.

This clone is a singleton in its sample. This chain connects TRBV15 to TRBJ1-5; no clear D gene. V shed 0 bases and J shed 1 base, with 10 bases lying between them. The germline CDR1 and CDR2 sequences are LNHNV and YYDKDF (reference sequence). There are 16 residues in the CDR3. The chain's CDR3 is CATSREGRLSNQPQHF. For the CDR3, the DNA is TGTGCCACCAGCAGAGAAGGCAGGTTGAGCAATCAGCCCCAGCATTTT.

V is TRBV18 and J is TRBJ2-1, with a tentative D call TRBD1 (6 bases). This CDR3 contains 14 residues. Trimming took 4 bases from V and 4 from J, leaving 11 bases between them. The V gene's germline CDR1 is KGHSH and CDR2 LQKENI. In nucleotides, the CDR3 is TGTGCCAGCTCACGACAGGACGATTACAATGAGCAGTTCTTC. This sequence encodes CASSRQDDYNEQFF.

The J gene is TRBJ2-1, the V gene TRBV7-9; 12 bases agree with TRBD1. CDR1 SEHNR and CDR2 FQNEAQ come from the germline V gene (reference sequence). This CDR3 is built from 17 residues. The V gene end was trimmed by 5 bases and the J gene end by 1 base; junction bases not matched to a gene: 6. Written as DNA, the CDR3 is TGTGCCAGCAGCCCTGGGACAGGGGGCAGGTCCTACAATGAGCAGTTCTTC. This translates into CASSPGTGGRSYNEQFF.

With respect to this clone: Relative to the germline gene, one junction end is altered; a read error may explain this. The chain combines TRBV7-9 with TRBJ2-3; D unclear. The germline V gene encodes CDR1 SEHNR and CDR2 FQNEAQ (reference sequence). This CDR3 is built from 13 residues. The CDR3 spells CASSLFSKDTQYF. DNA of the CDR3: TGTGCCAGCAGCTTATTTAGCAAAGATACGCAGTATTTT. The full variable domain, its missing parts supplied by reference TRBV7-9 and TRBJ2-3, is DTGVSQNPRHKITKRGQNVTFRCDPISEHNRLYWYRQTLGQGPEFLTYFQNEAQLEKSRLLSDRFSAERPKGSFSTLEIQRTEQGDSAMYLCASSLFSKDTQYFGPGTRLTVL.